The 4 T cell receptor beta chains listed next were all sequenced from one sample in a study of cytomegalovirus exposure and HLA in healthy donors. The primer mix had 60 Vbeta and 13 Jbeta primers. The method was immunoSEQ multiplex PCR; TCRdb's version includes in-frame clones alone and lacks a portion of them. Counted here are roughly 110,000 clones, 82% occurring once; the ten biggest clones make up 1.6%. Sequencing was carried out using PBMCs. The source is a man aged 45-60 years in good health and CMV-seronegative.

This chain joins TRBV27 and TRBJ1-5; D gene uncertain. The CDR3 extends over 16 amino acids. The V end lost 5 bases, the J end lost 0 bases, and 14 bases lay between the germline ends. From germline, CDR1 is MNHEY and CDR2 SMNVEV (reference sequence). The CDR3 here is CASSPGVGYSNQPQHF. The CDR3 DNA is TGTGCCAGCAGTCCCGGGGTTGGGTATAGCAATCAGCCCCAGCATTTT.

J is TRBJ1-3 and V is TRBV7-2; D is undetermined. Germline values: CDR1 SGHTA, CDR2 FQGNSA. The V end was cut by 4 bases, the J end by 4 bases, with 8 bases between. The CDR3 loop spans 13 amino acids. DNA for the CDR3: TGTGCCAGCAGCTCAGAACAGGGAAACACCATATATTTT. It codes for CASSSEQGNTIYF.

This rearrangement joins TRBV7-8 to TRBJ2-6; D unclear. The length of the CDR3 is 17 residues. Per germline, CDR1 SGHVS and CDR2 FQNEAQ. The V gene lost 4 bases and the J gene lost 0 bases, with 13 bases spanning the gap. CDR3: CASSSSLPFSGANVLTF. CDR3 bases: TGTGCCAGCAGCTCCTCTCTCCCCTTCTCTGGGGCCAACGTCCTGACTTTC. Full variable domain (missing parts from reference TRBV7-8 and TRBJ2-6): GAGVSQSPRYKVAKRGQDVALRCDPISGHVSLFWYQQALGQGPEFLTYFQNEAQLDKSGLPSDRFFAERPEGSVSTLKIQRTQQEDSAVYLCASSSSLPFSGANVLTFGAGSRLTVL.

The gene calls are TRBV6-5 and TRBJ1-4; tentatively, D is TRBD1 (5 bases). The germline gives CDR1 MNHEY, CDR2 SVGAGI. The V and J ends lost 6 bases and 8 bases respectively, with 16 bases between them. The CDR3 is 14 residues long. In nucleotides, the CDR3 is TGTGCCAGCAGGACGGGGACTCGAGGGGAAAAACTGTTTTTT. It encodes CASRTGTRGEKLFF.